Listed below are T cell receptor beta chains from one sample, sequenced in a study of blood T cell repertoires in COVID-19. The protocol was immunoSEQ multiplex PCR, while the TCRdb copy is restricted to in-frame clones and leaves out a portion. The table records around 130,000 clones, 70% to 85% of them present only once. The sample consisted of peripheral blood. The receptors come from a woman in her 70s with acute or convalescent COVID-19. Both conserved end residues are part of each CDR3. The order of the fields is CDR3 DNA, CDR3 protein, D gene, V gene, clone size, J gene, CDR3 length. The D gene is left open where the match is weak. The size of a clone is reported for some rows only, either as once, few or many, or as a class for expanded clones.

CDR3nt: TGTGCCAGTAGTATCCGGGAGACAGGGAAGACTTTCTTT
CDR3aa: CASSIRETGKTFF
d_gene: TRBD1
v_gene: TRBV19
abundance: -
j_gene: TRBJ1-1
len: 13

CDR3nt: TGCGCCAGCAGCATTTTAAAGACAACCGGGGAGCTGTTTTTT
CDR3aa: CASSILKTTGELFF
d_gene: -
v_gene: TRBV5-1
abundance: -
j_gene: TRBJ2-2
len: 14

CDR3nt: TGTGCCAGTAGTACCGTCGGGGGGAACACTGAAGCTTTCTTT
CDR3aa: CASSTVGGNTEAFF
d_gene: -
v_gene: TRBV19
abundance: -
j_gene: TRBJ1-1
len: 14

CDR3nt: TGTGCCAGCAGCCAGACTAGCGGGGGGCTCCCCTACGAGCAGTACTTC
CDR3aa: CASSQTSGGLPYEQYF
d_gene: TRBD2
v_gene: TRBV3-1/TRBV3-2
abundance: once
j_gene: TRBJ2-7
len: 16

CDR3nt: TGTGCCAGCAGCCAACACTCCGGGGGAAGTGGCAATGAGCAGTTCTTC
CDR3aa: CASSQHSGGSGNEQFF
d_gene: -
v_gene: TRBV14
abundance: -
j_gene: TRBJ2-1
len: 16

CDR3nt: TGTGCCAGCAGCCAAGGGCCGCAGGGGCGAAGCACAGATACGCAGTATTTT
CDR3aa: CASSQGPQGRSTDTQYF
d_gene: -
v_gene: TRBV3-1/TRBV3-2
abundance: -
j_gene: TRBJ2-3
len: 17

CDR3nt: TGTGCCAGCAGGCAGACAGGGGCTGGAAACACCATATATTTT
CDR3aa: CASRQTGAGNTIYF
d_gene: -
v_gene: TRBV21-1
abundance: -
j_gene: TRBJ1-3
len: 14

CDR3nt: TGTGCCAGCAGCCAAAGACTAGCGGGGGGGCCAGATGAGCAGTTCTTC
CDR3aa: CASSQRLAGGPDEQFF
d_gene: TRBD2
v_gene: TRBV3-1/TRBV3-2
abundance: -
j_gene: TRBJ2-1
len: 16

CDR3nt: TGTGCCAGCAGCTTAGCCCGGTCAAACTTGCCCCATGAGCAGTTCTTC
CDR3aa: CASSLARSNLPHEQFF
d_gene: -
v_gene: TRBV11-2
abundance: -
j_gene: TRBJ2-1
len: 16

CDR3nt: TGTGCCAGCAGCTTAGGGGACAGAATCACAGATACGCAGTATTTT
CDR3aa: CASSLGDRITDTQYF
d_gene: TRBD1
v_gene: TRBV7-6
abundance: -
j_gene: TRBJ2-3
len: 15

CDR3nt: TGTGCCAGCAGTTACGGACAGGTCTATGGCTACACCTTC
CDR3aa: CASSYGQVYGYTF
d_gene: TRBD1
v_gene: TRBV6-2/TRBV6-3
abundance: -
j_gene: TRBJ1-2
len: 13

CDR3nt: TGTGCCAGTAGTATTAATTACAGGGGGGCGTTTACCCTCCACTTT
CDR3aa: CASSINYRGAFTLHF
d_gene: TRBD1
v_gene: TRBV19
abundance: -
j_gene: TRBJ1-6
len: 15

CDR3nt: TGTGCCAGCAGCTTTGGGGCGACTGGGGCCAACGTCCTGACTTTC
CDR3aa: CASSFGATGANVLTF
d_gene: -
v_gene: TRBV7-9
abundance: -
j_gene: TRBJ2-6
len: 15

CDR3nt: TGTGCCAGTAGTATTACTAACTATGGCTACACCTTC
CDR3aa: CASSITNYGYTF
d_gene: -
v_gene: TRBV19
abundance: -
j_gene: TRBJ1-2
len: 12

CDR3nt: TGTGCCAGCAGCTTGAATCCCCGGCCAGGGCGGGGATCACCCCTCCACTTT
CDR3aa: CASSLNPRPGRGSPLHF
d_gene: -
v_gene: TRBV5-4
abundance: -
j_gene: TRBJ1-6
len: 17

CDR3nt: TGTGCCAGCAGTTACCGCAGGACCGCCGGGGTTGAGCCCCAGCATTTT
CDR3aa: CASSYRRTAGVEPQHF
d_gene: -
v_gene: TRBV6-5
abundance: -
j_gene: TRBJ1-5
len: 16

CDR3nt: TGTGCCACCAGTGATCAGACAGACCGAGGGCCCCAGCATTTT
CDR3aa: CATSDQTDRGPQHF
d_gene: -
v_gene: TRBV24-1
abundance: -
j_gene: TRBJ1-5
len: 14

CDR3nt: TGCGCCAGCAGCAAACTTGAGGCCTCTGGAAACACCATATATTTT
CDR3aa: CASSKLEASGNTIYF
d_gene: -
v_gene: TRBV5-1
abundance: -
j_gene: TRBJ1-3
len: 15

CDR3nt: TGTGCCAGCAGCTTGCAGGGGGCCGACTATGGCTACACCTTC
CDR3aa: CASSLQGADYGYTF
d_gene: TRBD1
v_gene: TRBV5-4
abundance: -
j_gene: TRBJ1-2
len: 14

CDR3nt: TGTGCCAGCAGCTTAGTCGGACTCGGAAACAATGAGCAGTTCTTC
CDR3aa: CASSLVGLGNNEQFF
d_gene: -
v_gene: TRBV7-2
abundance: -
j_gene: TRBJ2-1
len: 15

CDR3nt: TGTGCCAGCAGCGTCTCTGCGGGGGGGCCAGATACGCAGTATTTT
CDR3aa: CASSVSAGGPDTQYF
d_gene: TRBD2
v_gene: TRBV9
abundance: -
j_gene: TRBJ2-3
len: 15

CDR3nt: TGCAGCGTTGACGCCAGGGGGCTTCGTCACACTGAAGCTTTCTTT
CDR3aa: CSVDARGLRHTEAFF
d_gene: TRBD1
v_gene: TRBV29-1
abundance: few
j_gene: TRBJ1-1
len: 15

CDR3nt: TGTGCCAGCAGCGTAGGCCAGAATAATTCACCCCTCCACTTT
CDR3aa: CASSVGQNNSPLHF
d_gene: -
v_gene: TRBV9
abundance: -
j_gene: TRBJ1-6
len: 14

CDR3nt: TGTGCCAGCAGCCCGGGACTTGCCGAAGCTTTCTTT
CDR3aa: CASSPGLAEAFF
d_gene: -
v_gene: TRBV3-1/TRBV3-2
abundance: -
j_gene: TRBJ1-1
len: 12

CDR3nt: TGTGCCAGCAGTTTTTCCGGACAGGGAGAAAAACTGTTTTTT
CDR3aa: CASSFSGQGEKLFF
d_gene: TRBD1
v_gene: TRBV27
abundance: -
j_gene: TRBJ1-4
len: 14

CDR3nt: TGTGCCACCCGCCGCGGGACCGGGGAGCTGTTTTTT
CDR3aa: CATRRGTGELFF
d_gene: -
v_gene: TRBV3-1/TRBV3-2
abundance: -
j_gene: TRBJ2-2
len: 12

CDR3nt: TGTGCCAGCAGCCACTTTTACCGAGCGGGGTCTCCGGTTCCTGAGAATGAGCAGTTCTTC
CDR3aa: CASSHFYRAGSPVPENEQFF
d_gene: TRBD2
v_gene: TRBV4-2
abundance: -
j_gene: TRBJ2-1
len: 20

CDR3nt: TGTGCCAGCAGTTACGCGAGTCTCGAAGCTTTCTTT
CDR3aa: CASSYASLEAFF
d_gene: -
v_gene: TRBV6-2/TRBV6-3
abundance: -
j_gene: TRBJ1-1
len: 12

CDR3nt: TGTGCCAGCACCTGGGGGGGTGCAACTAATGAAAAACTGTTTTTT
CDR3aa: CASTWGGATNEKLFF
d_gene: -
v_gene: TRBV2
abundance: -
j_gene: TRBJ1-4
len: 15

CDR3nt: TGTGCCAGCAGCGTTGGGAGGGGGTCCCCCTACGAGCAGTACTTC
CDR3aa: CASSVGRGSPYEQYF
d_gene: -
v_gene: TRBV9
abundance: -
j_gene: TRBJ2-7
len: 15

CDR3nt: TGTGCCACCAGCAGAGATGTACGGTCCTATGGCTACACCTTC
CDR3aa: CATSRDVRSYGYTF
d_gene: -
v_gene: TRBV15
abundance: -
j_gene: TRBJ1-2
len: 14

CDR3nt: TGTGCCAGCTCCCAGGGTACGGCCTACGAGCAGTACTTC
CDR3aa: CASSQGTAYEQYF
d_gene: -
v_gene: TRBV18
abundance: -
j_gene: TRBJ2-7
len: 13

CDR3nt: TGTGCCATCAGTGAAAAGACAGGGGGGCAAGAGACCCAGTACTTC
CDR3aa: CAISEKTGGQETQYF
d_gene: TRBD1
v_gene: TRBV10-3
abundance: -
j_gene: TRBJ2-5
len: 15

CDR3nt: TGTGCCAGCAGCTTAGGAACGACGGGGACTGGAAACACCATATATTTT
CDR3aa: CASSLGTTGTGNTIYF
d_gene: -
v_gene: TRBV7-2
abundance: -
j_gene: TRBJ1-3
len: 16

CDR3nt: TGTGCCAGCAGCTTAGCACTAGCGGGGGGGCGAAACATTCAGTACTTC
CDR3aa: CASSLALAGGRNIQYF
d_gene: TRBD2
v_gene: TRBV7-9
abundance: -
j_gene: TRBJ2-4
len: 16

CDR3nt: TGTGCCACCTCCGGAGGGCCGGGAGGGGCCAACGTCCTGACTTTC
CDR3aa: CATSGGPGGANVLTF
d_gene: -
v_gene: TRBV19
abundance: -
j_gene: TRBJ2-6
len: 15

CDR3nt: TGTGCCAGCAGCTTGAGCCCAGATACGCAGTATTTT
CDR3aa: CASSLSPDTQYF
d_gene: -
v_gene: TRBV13
abundance: few
j_gene: TRBJ2-3
len: 12

CDR3nt: TGTGCCACCAGTGATCCGGTCGCGACTAGCGTTTACAATGAGCAGTTCTTC
CDR3aa: CATSDPVATSVYNEQFF
d_gene: TRBD2
v_gene: TRBV24-1
abundance: -
j_gene: TRBJ2-1
len: 17

CDR3nt: TGTGCCAGCAGCCAAGATCCGACAGGGGATCAGCCCCAGCATTTT
CDR3aa: CASSQDPTGDQPQHF
d_gene: TRBD1
v_gene: TRBV4-2
abundance: -
j_gene: TRBJ1-5
len: 15

CDR3nt: TGTGCCAGCAGCTTCGGCGGGGGCTCGTACAATGAGCAGTTCTTC
CDR3aa: CASSFGGGSYNEQFF
d_gene: -
v_gene: TRBV11-2
abundance: few
j_gene: TRBJ2-1
len: 15

CDR3nt: TGTGCCAGCAGCTTGGGTCCCACGGGAGAGACCCAGTACTTC
CDR3aa: CASSLGPTGETQYF
d_gene: -
v_gene: TRBV5-4
abundance: -
j_gene: TRBJ2-5
len: 14

CDR3nt: TGTGCCAGCACTTCCAGGGCACCCAGGTACAATGAGCAGTTCTTC
CDR3aa: CASTSRAPRYNEQFF
d_gene: -
v_gene: TRBV27
abundance: few
j_gene: TRBJ2-1
len: 15

CDR3nt: TGTGCCAGCAGCTCAGGACAGGGGGCGATGTACGAGCAGTACTTC
CDR3aa: CASSSGQGAMYEQYF
d_gene: TRBD1
v_gene: TRBV7-9
abundance: -
j_gene: TRBJ2-7
len: 15

CDR3nt: TGTGCCAGCTCACCAGGGAGAGGAAGCAATCAGCCCCAGCATTTT
CDR3aa: CASSPGRGSNQPQHF
d_gene: -
v_gene: TRBV18
abundance: once
j_gene: TRBJ1-5
len: 15

CDR3nt: TGCGCCAGCAGTCAAAGAAGGGAGGGAACTAATGAAAAACTGTTTTTT
CDR3aa: CASSQRREGTNEKLFF
d_gene: -
v_gene: TRBV4-3
abundance: -
j_gene: TRBJ1-4
len: 16

CDR3nt: TGTGCCAGCAGCTTAGAATCGTATTCACCCCTCCACTTT
CDR3aa: CASSLESYSPLHF
d_gene: -
v_gene: TRBV7-2
abundance: many
j_gene: TRBJ1-6
len: 13

CDR3nt: TGTGCCAGTAGTATCCGGGGATCTGGGGCCAACGTCCTGACTTTC
CDR3aa: CASSIRGSGANVLTF
d_gene: -
v_gene: TRBV19
abundance: -
j_gene: TRBJ2-6
len: 15

CDR3nt: TGTGCCAGCAGCCAAGCCGGGAATCAGCCCCAGCATTTT
CDR3aa: CASSQAGNQPQHF
d_gene: -
v_gene: TRBV4-2
abundance: once
j_gene: TRBJ1-5
len: 13

CDR3nt: TGTGCCAGCAGTGTACGGGTGGGGGCTTCACCCCTCCACTTT
CDR3aa: CASSVRVGASPLHF
d_gene: -
v_gene: TRBV2
abundance: -
j_gene: TRBJ1-6
len: 14

CDR3nt: TGTGCCAGCAGCTTAAGTGGGGGGGTAGATACGCAGTATTTT
CDR3aa: CASSLSGGVDTQYF
d_gene: TRBD2
v_gene: TRBV7-3
abundance: -
j_gene: TRBJ2-3
len: 14

CDR3nt: TGTGCCAGCAGTGAAGCGGTTCGGGGAGAGGAGCTGTTTTTT
CDR3aa: CASSEAVRGEELFF
d_gene: -
v_gene: TRBV6-1
abundance: -
j_gene: TRBJ2-2
len: 14

CDR3nt: TGTGCCAGCAGTTACTGGGACACCGAGCAGTACTTC
CDR3aa: CASSYWDTEQYF
d_gene: -
v_gene: TRBV6-2/TRBV6-3
abundance: -
j_gene: TRBJ2-7
len: 12

CDR3nt: TGTGCCAGCAGCTTGGTCCAGGGATTGACCTACGAGCAGTACTTC
CDR3aa: CASSLVQGLTYEQYF
d_gene: -
v_gene: TRBV5-5
abundance: -
j_gene: TRBJ2-7
len: 15